This T cell receptor (beta chain) was observed in a study of blood T cells in healthy people across ages. The wider study: Template switching recovered approximately one barcoded beta molecule for every two T cells.

Alongside a J-beta primer mix, a sample-barcoded 5' primer served in a second PCR lasting roughly 6 to 11 cycles. Each cDNA molecule was tagged by a template-switch adaptor that had 12 random nucleotides. TCRdb fed the 5' RACE reads into MiXCR, producing one record per CDR3 protein. This sample has 750,000 to 950,000 distinct CDR3 sequences, with around 29% found just once. Germline CDR1 and CDR2: MDHEN and SYDVKM. The CDR3 sequence is 12 residues long. This clonotype was seen only once. There were healthy Caucasian individuals from Russia, aged roughly 6 to 100, serving as donors. The same specimen was also included in a second study, on T cells of mothers and their children. This second study notes: Slightly higher overlap, not significant, was seen in related mother-child pairs than in unrelated pairs.

The TCR originated in a woman aged 40-49 years in good health. V and J are TRBV28 and TRBJ2-4; D not certain. The J call is in doubt because the DNA end fits TRBJ2-7 better. The sequencing sample was made of blood. CDR3 sequence (DNA): TGTGCCAGCAGTTTACCCCAATACGAGCAGTACTTC. This codes for CASSLPQYEQYF.